This T cell receptor beta chain was sequenced during a study of T cells in localized non-small cell lung cancer. Study results and caveats: Maximal T cell clonality occurred in uninvolved adjacent lung, with tumor ranking below it. Without multi-region sequencing, intratumor heterogeneity could not be excluded.

A word on this clone: What it binds is not known.

Sequenced by immunoSEQ multiplex PCR; TCRdb stores in-frame clones only, minus some. The sample lists tens of thousands of clones; 88% were seen once. V was cut by 6 bases and J by 0 bases, with 12 bases left in between. The length of the CDR3 is 15 residues. Germline lookup yields CDR1 MNHNY and CDR2 SVGAGI (reference sequence). This chain links TRBV6-6 with TRBJ1-5; D may be TRBD1 (6 bases). This clonotype originated in a female donor over 55 with stage I squamous cell lung carcinoma. The sequencing used peripheral blood, collected before any cancer treatment. Here the CDR3 reads CASRATGYSNQPQHF. CDR3 DNA: TGTGCCAGCAGGGCCACAGGGTATAGCAATCAGCCCCAGCATTTT.